The rows below give T cell receptor beta chains drawn from one sample of a study of naive and memory T cell subsets. Each CDR3 protein gets one entry after TCRdb re-called the UMI-ligation and nested PCR reads with MiXCR. The sample lists around 90,000 distinct CDR3 sequences, 7% occurring once. The specimen sequenced was central memory CD4+ T cells from blood. These TCRs come from a human donor in good health. The CDR3 runs from the conserved cysteine through the conserved F or W. A D gene is named only where the DNA matches it firmly. Rows may omit the clone size; those that give it use once, few, many or a size class.

D,V,size,J,length,DNA,CDR3
NA,TRBV19,many,TRBJ1-5,15,TGTGCCAGTAGTCTACCGGACTTGGGCAATCAGCCCCAGCATTTT,CASSLPDLGNQPQHF
NA,TRBV25-1,few,TRBJ2-1,12,TGTGCCAGCAGAGACAGGTTTGATGAGCAGTTCTTC,CASRDRFDEQFF
TRBD1,TRBV6-2/TRBV6-3,NA,TRBJ2-4,13,TGTGCCAGCAGTGCAAACCGTGACAGGGTGCCGTACTTC,CASSANRDRVPYF
NA,TRBV7-2,many,TRBJ2-3,14,TGTGCCAGCAGCTTGGGGGACCCCACAGATACGCAGTATTTT,CASSLGDPTDTQYF
TRBD2,TRBV2,NA,TRBJ2-3,19,TGTGCCAGCAGTTCCCGAGCTAGCGGGGGACCTCCTAGCACAGATACGCAGTATTTT,CASSSRASGGPPSTDTQYF
NA,TRBV4-2,many,TRBJ2-1,15,TGTGCCAGCAGCCCCCGGAGGCGGAGTGATAATGAGCAGTTCTTC,CASSPRRRSDNEQFF
NA,TRBV4-3,NA,TRBJ2-5,13,TGCGCCAGCAGCGGACGGATACAAGAGACCCAGTACTTC,CASSGRIQETQYF
NA,TRBV30,many,TRBJ1-1,11,TGTGCCTGGAGTGTACGGAATCTAGCTTTCTTT,CAWSVRNLAFF
NA,TRBV20-1,many,TRBJ2-5,16,TGCAGTGCTGCCCAGGCGCGGGGAGTGAGTGGGGAGACCCAGTACTTC,CSAAQARGVSGETQYF
NA,TRBV7-9,NA,TRBJ2-1,13,TGTGCCAGCAGCTTGACGTTGGACAATGAGCAGTTCTTC,CASSLTLDNEQFF
NA,TRBV5-6,few,TRBJ2-5,16,TGTGCCAGCAGCTTCTTAACAGGGCTTGCAGAAGAGACCCAGTACTTC,CASSFLTGLAEETQYF
TRBD2,TRBV20-1,once,TRBJ2-1,18,TGCAGTGCTAGAGCAAGCGGGAGGCGGGACTGGATATCCAATGAGCAGTTCTTC,CSARASGRRDWISNEQFF
NA,TRBV5-1,many,TRBJ2-3,13,TGCGCCAGCAGCTCGAAGGGAACAGATACGCAGTATTTT,CASSSKGTDTQYF
NA,TRBV28,NA,TRBJ2-7,14,TGTGCCAGCACCCTAGGTGGGGGCGCCTACGAGCAGTACTTC,CASTLGGGAYEQYF
NA,TRBV20-1,many,TRBJ1-1,17,TGCAGTGCTAGAGTCGTCGGCGGGGGTCTAATGAACACTGAAGCTTTCTTT,CSARVVGGGLMNTEAFF
NA,TRBV6-2/TRBV6-3,many,TRBJ2-7,15,TGTGCCAGCAGTCCTCGGGACACGGGGACCTACGAGCAGTACTTC,CASSPRDTGTYEQYF
TRBD2,TRBV5-5,many,TRBJ2-3,19,TGTGCCAGCAGCTTGGGACTAGCGGGGGCCTCAGCTAGCACAGATACGCAGTATTTT,CASSLGLAGASASTDTQYF
NA,TRBV5-4,many,TRBJ2-3,13,TGTGCCAGCAGCTTGCCGAGCACAGATACGCAGTATTTT,CASSLPSTDTQYF
NA,TRBV4-3,many,TRBJ2-7,18,TGCGCCAGCAGCCAAGAGGTGCCCGGCGGGGGCCAGGCGCGGGAGCAGTACTTC,CASSQEVPGGGQAREQYF
NA,TRBV6-2/TRBV6-3,NA,TRBJ2-3,13,TGTGCCAGCGGACAGCCAAACACAGATACGCAGTATTTT,CASGQPNTDTQYF
TRBD2,TRBV11-2,NA,TRBJ2-5,17,TGTGCCAGCAGCCCCGGGACTAGCGGGAGGGTGAGAGAGACCCAGTACTTC,CASSPGTSGRVRETQYF
NA,TRBV3-1,NA,TRBJ2-7,12,TGTGCCAGCAGCCAAACGACTTACGAGCAGTACTTC,CASSQTTYEQYF
NA,TRBV29-1,few,TRBJ2-7,15,TGCAGCGTTGAAGATCGGACAGTGGGCCCCTACGAGCAGTACTTC,CSVEDRTVGPYEQYF
NA,TRBV7-2,NA,TRBJ2-1,15,TGTGCCAGCAGCGCAGAGGGGGGAGGGCCCCATGAGCAGTTCTTC,CASSAEGGGPHEQFF
NA,TRBV5-1,NA,TRBJ1-3,13,TGCGCCAGCAGCTCCGGGCCACGGAACACCATATATTTT,CASSSGPRNTIYF
TRBD2,TRBV6-5,many,TRBJ2-7,14,TGTGCCAGCCGCCCTCGGGCGGGAGGTTACGAGCAGTACTTC,CASRPRAGGYEQYF
TRBD1,TRBV18,many,TRBJ2-7,15,TGTGCCAGCTCACCACGGCAGGGGGCCCTATACGAGCAGTACTTC,CASSPRQGALYEQYF
NA,TRBV29-1,many,TRBJ2-5,14,TGCAGCGCCGAAACTAGGCCCCCCAGCGAGACCCAGTACTTC,CSAETRPPSETQYF
NA,TRBV20-1,many,TRBJ1-6,16,TGCAGTGCTAGACCGGGGAAAGGGCCTATTCGATCACCCCTCCACTTT,CSARPGKGPIRSPLHF
TRBD2,TRBV9,NA,TRBJ2-2,16,TGTGCCAGCAGCTTGCCGGGACTAGCTCCACCCGGGGAGCTGTTTTTT,CASSLPGLAPPGELFF
NA,TRBV3-1,few,TRBJ1-5,14,TGTGCCAGCAGCCAAGCGGACGTTTTGGGGCCCCAGCATTTT,CASSQADVLGPQHF
NA,TRBV12-3/TRBV12-4,many,TRBJ1-1,13,TGTGCCAGCCGATACCAGGGGAACACTGAAGCTTTCTTT,CASRYQGNTEAFF
NA,TRBV6-5,many,TRBJ1-6,16,TGTGCCAGCAGAGCGGCGCATACCCTTTATAATTCACCCCTCCACTTT,CASRAAHTLYNSPLHF
TRBD2,TRBV3-1,many,TRBJ2-3,14,TGTGCCAGCAGCCGCCGGACGGGAGGAGATACGCAGTATTTT,CASSRRTGGDTQYF
NA,TRBV20-1,many,TRBJ1-4,13,TGCAGTGCACAGCGTGCAACTAATGAAAAACTGTTTTTT,CSAQRATNEKLFF
NA,TRBV5-5,many,TRBJ1-6,14,TGTGCCAGCAGCTTTTCCGGGAAGGACTCACCCCTCCACTTT,CASSFSGKDSPLHF
TRBD2,TRBV18,few,TRBJ2-1,17,TGTGCCAGCTCACGAAGTAGCGGGGGGCCTTCCTACAATGAGCAGTTCTTC,CASSRSSGGPSYNEQFF
TRBD1,TRBV3-1,many,TRBJ2-3,16,TGTGCCAGCAGCCCCCTGTTGGGACAGGGGAAAGATACGCAGTATTTT,CASSPLLGQGKDTQYF
NA,TRBV4-2,few,TRBJ2-2,15,TGTGCCAGCAGCCGCTCGAGGGGGGAGGGCGGGGAGCTGTTTTTT,CASSRSRGEGGELFF
NA,TRBV2,many,TRBJ1-5,15,TGTGCCAGCAGACGGGGGCTCGTAGGCAATCAGCCCCAGCATTTT,CASRRGLVGNQPQHF
NA,TRBV4-3,many,TRBJ1-6,19,TGCGCCAGCAGCCAAGACAGCCGCTCGAAGAGCTCCTATAATTCACCCCTCCACTTT,CASSQDSRSKSSYNSPLHF
NA,TRBV11-2,many,TRBJ1-3,16,TGTGCCAGCAGCTTCAGTCTGACTGGGCCTGGAAACACCATATATTTT,CASSFSLTGPGNTIYF
NA,TRBV2,many,TRBJ2-1,13,TGTGCCAGCCAATACCGGACCTACAATGAGCAGTTCTTC,CASQYRTYNEQFF
NA,TRBV7-2,many,TRBJ2-3,12,TGTGCCAGCAGCCGCCTGGGGGTTACGCAGTATTTT,CASSRLGVTQYF
NA,TRBV12-3/TRBV12-4,NA,TRBJ1-1,13,TGTGCCAGCAGCCCGCGCCTGCACGGTGAAGCTTTCTTT,CASSPRLHGEAFF
TRBD1,TRBV29-1,many,TRBJ1-1,15,TGCAGCGTTCTACCATTACAGGGGGTCGGCACTGAAGCTTTCTTT,CSVLPLQGVGTEAFF
NA,TRBV5-1,NA,TRBJ2-3,14,TGCGCCAGCAGAGGTAGGAGCGGCACAGATACGCAGTATTTT,CASRGRSGTDTQYF
TRBD2,TRBV6-2/TRBV6-3,few,TRBJ2-1,14,TGTGCCAGCAGTTCTGGACTAGCGGGAACCGAGCAGTTCTTC,CASSSGLAGTEQFF
NA,TRBV12-3/TRBV12-4,many,TRBJ1-5,15,TGTGCCACCATGTGGGGGGCGGGAAGCAATCAGCCCCAGCATTTT,CATMWGAGSNQPQHF
NA,TRBV12-3/TRBV12-4,many,TRBJ1-4,13,TGTGCCAGCAGTTACGGGGCGAATGAAAAACTGTTTTTT,CASSYGANEKLFF
NA,TRBV7-2,many,TRBJ2-5,13,TGTGCCAGCAGCCAAAGTACACAAGAGACCCAGTACTTC,CASSQSTQETQYF
NA,TRBV2,many,TRBJ1-2,15,TGTGCCAGCAGTGTTGAGACAGGCGCTAACTATGGCTACACCTTC,CASSVETGANYGYTF
NA,TRBV7-9,few,TRBJ2-1,15,TGTGCCAGCAGCTTAAAGGACAGCTCCTACAATGAGCAGTTCTTC,CASSLKDSSYNEQFF
NA,TRBV20-1,few,TRBJ1-6,15,TGCAGTGCTAGAACGGAGGGGTCCTATAATTCACCCCTCCACTTT,CSARTEGSYNSPLHF
NA,TRBV6-6,NA,TRBJ2-7,14,TGTGCCAGCAGCCCCCCAGACCCGGCGGGGCGGCAGTACTTC,CASSPPDPAGRQYF
TRBD2,TRBV20-1,many,TRBJ2-3,15,TGCAGTGCCGGAAGACGGGAGGCGGGCACAGATACGCAGTATTTT,CSAGRREAGTDTQYF
TRBD1,TRBV4-1,few,TRBJ2-3,18,TGCGCCAGCAGCCAAGGAGGGGGGCGGGACAGGGGCACAGATACGCAGTATTTT,CASSQGGGRDRGTDTQYF
NA,TRBV5-5,many,TRBJ1-2,14,TGTGCCAGCAATCCGGGACCTGGAGCCTATGGCTACACCTTC,CASNPGPGAYGYTF
TRBD1,TRBV29-1,few,TRBJ1-1,14,TGCAGCGTTCGCCCGACAGGGGGGAACACTGAAGCTTTCTTT,CSVRPTGGNTEAFF